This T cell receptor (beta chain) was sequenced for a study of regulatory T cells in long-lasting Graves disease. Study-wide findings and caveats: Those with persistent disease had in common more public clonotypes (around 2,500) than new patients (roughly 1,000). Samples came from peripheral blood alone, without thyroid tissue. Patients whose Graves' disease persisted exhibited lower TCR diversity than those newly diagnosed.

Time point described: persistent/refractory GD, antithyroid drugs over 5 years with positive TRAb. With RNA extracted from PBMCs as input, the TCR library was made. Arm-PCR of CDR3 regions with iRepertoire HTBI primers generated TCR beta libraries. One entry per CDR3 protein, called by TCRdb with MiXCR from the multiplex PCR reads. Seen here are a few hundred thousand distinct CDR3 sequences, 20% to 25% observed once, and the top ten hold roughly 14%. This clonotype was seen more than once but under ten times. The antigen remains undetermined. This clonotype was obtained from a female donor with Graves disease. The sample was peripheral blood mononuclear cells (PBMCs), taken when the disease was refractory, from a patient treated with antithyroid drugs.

CDR3 bases: TGTGCCAGCAGCAACCCTGCGGGGAGACTTGAAGCTTTCTTT. This codes for CASSNPAGRLEAFF. The chain is built from TRBV6-2 or TRBV6-3 and TRBJ1-1; D unclear. Per germline, CDR1 MNHEY and CDR2 SVGEGT. The ends were cut back, 6 bases at V and 7 bases at J, with 18 bases in the middle. The CDR3 consists of 14 residues.